This T cell receptor beta chain emerged from a study of cytomegalovirus exposure and HLA in healthy donors. The PCR contained 60 Vbeta and 13 Jbeta primers. The repertoire was sequenced with immunoSEQ multiplex PCR; TCRdb's copy has only in-frame clones and lacks some. Of 90,000 or so clones in the sample, 75% to 80% were seen once. In germline, CDR1 is SGHTA, CDR2 FQGTGA. CDR3 size: 12 residues. V lost 5 bases to trimming and J lost 4 bases, with 8 bases between them. The source is a female donor in good health and CMV-seronegative. This chain connects TRBV7-3 to TRBJ1-2, with no clear D. The material sequenced was PBMCs. CDR3 sequence reads: CASSGGFYGYTF. The CDR3 region has the DNA TGTGCCAGCAGCGGAGGATTCTATGGCTACACCTTC.